These 18 T cell receptor beta chains were all obtained from the same sample, sequenced in a study of cytomegalovirus exposure and HLA in healthy donors. Vbeta (60) and Jbeta (13) primers were used in the PCR. Method: immunoSEQ multiplex PCR; TCRdb's copy keeps in-frame clones and lacks some. The sample records under 150,000 clones, around 73% being singletons. Material: PBMCs. The receptors here all came from a man in his forties or fifties in good health and CMV-seronegative.

The V call is TRBV11-3, the J call TRBJ2-7; D gene uncertain. CDR1 is SGHNT, CDR2 YENEEA, per germline. Deletions cut 1 base from V and 3 bases from J, with 13 bases between. The CDR3 has 15 residues. The CDR3 bases are TGTGCCAGCAGCTTAGGGGCCAGCCCAGACTACGAGCAGTACTTC. It yields the protein CASSLGASPDYEQYF.

This clone appeared a single time. This rearrangement joins TRBV27 to TRBJ1-1; 7 positions agree with TRBD1. The germline gives CDR1 MNHEY, CDR2 SMNVEV (reference sequence). The CDR3 is made up of 14 amino acids. J was trimmed by 4 bases and V by 7 bases; bases with no gene match: 9. This CDR3 reads CASTSGQYGTEAFF. Here the CDR3 DNA reads TGTGCCAGCACTTCGGGACAGTACGGCACTGAAGCTTTCTTT.

V gene TRBV5-5 combines with J gene TRBJ2-3; TRBD1 matches 7 bases. Germline lookup yields CDR1 SGHKS and CDR2 YYEKEE (reference sequence). The CDR3 covers 14 residues. J lost 4 bases, V lost 0 bases, and 2 bases had no gene match. The CDR3 bases are TGTGCCAGCAGCTTGGGGCAGGGGGCAGATACGCAGTATTTT. Translating it yields CASSLGQGADTQYF.

The chain carries TRBV7-2 and TRBJ1-2; 8 bases map to TRBD1. V was clipped by 4 bases and J by 1 base; unmatched bases: 2. The CDR3 is 14 residues long. Germline CDR1 SGHTA, CDR2 FQGNSA. Written as DNA, the CDR3 is TGTGCCAGCAGCTCAGACAGGGGTAACTATGGCTACACCTTC. Protein product: CASSSDRGNYGYTF.

This clone was detected once. This chain joins TRBV14 and TRBJ1-1; no clear D. The CDR3 consists of 13 residues. CDR1 and CDR2 (germline): SGHDN, FVKESK. Trimming cost V 4 bases and J 6 bases, with 12 bases left between them. The DNA of the CDR3 is TGTGCCAGCAGCCCCTCAGGATTCGCTGAAGCTTTCTTT. Translated, it gives CASSPSGFAEAFF.

The gene calls are TRBV5-1 and TRBJ1-3; D is unclear. V lost 0 bases and J lost 4, with 8 bases in between. Germline-derived CDR1 and CDR2 are SGHRS and YFSETQ. This CDR3 is built from 14 residues. The CDR3 nucleotides read TGCGCCAGCAGCTTGGCCGGGATCGGAAACACCATATATTTT. Translating it yields CASSLAGIGNTIYF. Full variable domain (rest looked up from reference TRBV5-1 and TRBJ1-3): KAGVTQTPRYLIKTRGQQVTLSCSPISGHRSVSWYQQTPGQGLQFLFEYFSETQRNKGNFPGRFSGRQFSNSRSEMNVSTLELGDSALYLCASSLAGIGNTIYFGEGSWLTVV.

The sample holds a few counts of this clone. V gene TRBV6-1 combines with J gene TRBJ2-3; 9 positions match TRBD2. The CDR3 covers 15 residues. The J segment lost 1 base and the V segment lost 6 bases, leaving 5 bases of the junction unmatched. CDR1 is MNHNS and CDR2 is SASEGT in the germline V gene. The CDR3 sequence is CASSRLAAGTDTQYF. CDR3 nucleotides: TGTGCCAGCAGCCGACTAGCGGCTGGCACAGATACGCAGTATTTT.

The rearrangement joins TRBV18 to TRBJ2-7, with TRBD1 matching over 8 bases. Germline values: CDR1 KGHSH, CDR2 LQKENI. CDR3 length: 15 amino acids. V lost 0 bases to trimming and J lost 3 bases; unmatched junction nucleotides: 4. The CDR3 reads CASSPPGQDLYEQYF. As DNA, the CDR3 is TGTGCCAGCTCACCACCGGGACAGGATCTCTACGAGCAGTACTTC.

About this clone: At one boundary the junction diverges from the germline segment, which might be a read error. Distinct nucleotide sequences in the sample also encode this CDR3. The chain couples TRBV5-6 to TRBJ2-3; 13 nucleotides align to TRBD2. Germline loops: CDR1 SGHDT, CDR2 YYEEEE. There are 16 residues in the CDR3. The CDR3 loop reads CASSGTSGIYTDTQYF. CDR3 in DNA: TGCGCCAGCAGCGGGACTAGCGGGATCTACACAGATACGCAGTATTTT.

The J gene is TRBJ1-4, the V gene TRBV28; D unclear. Germline CDR1 reads MDHEN; CDR2 reads SYDVKM. Deletions cut 3 bases from V and 8 bases from J, with 4 bases between. The CDR3 has 11 amino acids. This CDR3 reads CASSFSEKLFF. The CDR3, as DNA: TGTGCCAGCAGTTTTTCAGAAAAACTGTTTTTT.

This chain uses TRBV7-8 with TRBJ1-5; D is unresolved. V was clipped by 1 base and J by 4 bases, with 5 bases between them. The CDR3 spans 13 residues. CDR1 and CDR2 (germline): SGHVS, FQNEAQ. CDR3 protein: CASSLGQNQPQHF. The CDR3 DNA follows: TGTGCCAGCAGCTTAGGACAAAATCAGCCCCAGCATTTT.

This chain uses TRBV7-9 with TRBJ1-1; TRBD1 aligns across 10 bases. CDR1 is SEHNR and CDR2 is FQNEAQ in the germline V gene (reference sequence). V shed 6 bases and J 5 bases; nucleotides not matched to a gene: 3. The CDR3 totals 13 residues. Here the CDR3 DNA reads TGTGCCAGCAGGGGGACAGGGGTTACTGAAGCTTTCTTT. Translated, it gives CASRGTGVTEAFF.

The rearrangement links TRBV7-8 to TRBJ2-2; TRBD2 aligns across 12 bases. CDR1 is SGHVS and CDR2 is FQNEAQ in the germline V gene. V lost 4 bases to trimming and J lost 5 bases; unmatched junction nucleotides: 5. The CDR3 spans 16 residues. CDR3 protein: CASSSILAGGTGELFF. DNA for the CDR3: TGTGCCAGCAGCTCGATCCTAGCGGGAGGGACCGGGGAGCTGTTTTTT.

The rearrangement links TRBV28 to TRBJ2-7; 11 positions match TRBD2. Germline CDR1 reads MDHEN; CDR2 reads SYDVKM. The J segment lost 2 bases and the V segment lost 8 bases, leaving 5 bases of the junction unmatched. The CDR3 runs 14 residues. CDR3 nucleotides: TGTGCCAGCGGACCACTAGCGGGAGCCTACGAGCAGTACTTC. This encodes CASGPLAGAYEQYF.

This chain connects TRBV5-6 to TRBJ1-2, with 8 nucleotides matching TRBD1. Germline V CDR1 and CDR2: SGHDT, YYEEEE. Unmatched junction bases numbered 3, after V lost 2 bases and J lost 3 bases. The CDR3 sequence is 14 residues long. The CDR3 DNA reads as TGTGCCAGCAGCTTCGGGGGACAGGACTATGGCTACACCTTC. Protein product: CASSFGGQDYGYTF.

The sample holds one count of this clone. The CDR3 coding sequence is TGTGCCTGGAGTGTACACCCCGCAGGGCGTGAGCAGTACTTC. This gives the protein CAWSVHPAGREQYF. This chain links TRBV30 with TRBJ2-7, with D perhaps matching TRBD1 (5 bases). The CDR3 consists of 14 residues. Germline CDR1 and CDR2: GTSNPN and SVGIG (reference sequence). Trimming took 0 bases from V and 7 from J, leaving 16 bases between them. Together with reference TRBV30 and TRBJ2-7, the CDR3 gives the full variable domain: SQTIHQWPATLVQPVGSPLSLECTVEGTSNPNLYWYRQAAGRGLQLLFYSVGIGQISSEVPQNLSASRPQDRQFILSSKKLLLSDSGFYLCAWSVHPAGREQYFGPGTRLTVT.

This clone was found a few times. The J gene is TRBJ1-3, the V gene TRBV2; 9 bases fit TRBD1. J gave up 2 bases and V 6 bases, and 5 bases lay outside the gene matches. The CDR3 extends over 15 amino acids. CDR1 is SNHLY and CDR2 is FYNNEI in the germline V gene. The CDR3 loop reads CASRTGGGTGNTIYF. The CDR3 DNA is TGTGCCAGCAGGACAGGGGGTGGAACTGGAAACACCATATATTTT.

The chain links TRBV29-1 to TRBJ1-1; 8 positions agree with TRBD1. The germline CDR1 and CDR2 sequences are SQVTM and ANQGSEA. After removal of 5 bases from V and 5 bases from J, the junction contained 10 bases not matched to a gene. This CDR3 has 14 amino acids. The CDR3 here is CSVRNWDRRTEAFF. DNA of the CDR3: TGCAGCGTTCGTAACTGGGACAGGAGGACTGAAGCTTTCTTT.